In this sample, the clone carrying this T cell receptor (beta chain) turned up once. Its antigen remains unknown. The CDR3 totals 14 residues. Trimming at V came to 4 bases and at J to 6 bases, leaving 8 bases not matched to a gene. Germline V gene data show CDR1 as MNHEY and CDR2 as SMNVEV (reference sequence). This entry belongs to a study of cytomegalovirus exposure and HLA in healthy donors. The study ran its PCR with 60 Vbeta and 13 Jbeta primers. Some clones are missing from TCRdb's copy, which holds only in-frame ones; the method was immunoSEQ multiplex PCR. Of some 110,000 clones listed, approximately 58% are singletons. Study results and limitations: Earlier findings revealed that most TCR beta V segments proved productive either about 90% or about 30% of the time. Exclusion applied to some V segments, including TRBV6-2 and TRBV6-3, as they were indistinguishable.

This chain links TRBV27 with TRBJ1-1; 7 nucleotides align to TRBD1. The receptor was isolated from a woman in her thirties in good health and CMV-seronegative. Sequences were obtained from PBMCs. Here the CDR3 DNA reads TGTGCCAGCAGTTACGGGACAGAAAAAGCTGAAGCTTTCTTT. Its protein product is CASSYGTEKAEAFF.